This passage covers 12 T cell receptor beta chains from one sample sequenced in a study of T-cell reconstitution after alpha-beta-depleted transplantation in children. Preparation of the TCRbeta library involved a method that used unique molecular identifiers. In TCRdb, the PCR reads were re-called with MiXCR into one record per CDR3 protein. The sample has approximately 350,000 distinct CDR3 sequences; 15% to 20% are singletons. The material was PBMCs, mostly from graft donor cells, obtained 360 days after TCRalphabeta/CD19-depleted stem cell transplant. Receptors originate from a male patient between 2 and 10 years old who had a stem cell transplant for acute lymphoblastic leukemia, so the T cells may come from the graft donor.

This clonotype was picked up a small number of times. The genes are TRBV7-2 and TRBJ2-3, with TRBD2 matching 10 bases. Germline CDR1 SGHTA, CDR2 FQGNSA. Unmatched junction bases numbered 10, after V lost 7 bases and J lost 6 bases. CDR3 size: 15 residues. The CDR3 DNA reads TGTGCCAGCAACCTTAGCGGGAGGCTGGGGGATACGCAGTATTTT. It is translated as CASNLSGRLGDTQYF.

The gene calls are TRBV4-3 and TRBJ2-1, with TRBD2 identical over 9 bases. The CDR3 length is 19 residues. Germline V CDR1 and CDR2: LGHNA, YSLEER. Trimming took 4 bases from V and 0 from J; bases not matched to a gene: 13. The CDR3 loop is CASSPLAGIYRDSYNEQFF. CDR3 bases: TGCGCCAGCAGCCCGCTAGCGGGAATCTACCGGGACTCCTACAATGAGCAGTTCTTC.

V usage is TRBV6-2 or TRBV6-3 and J usage is TRBJ2-5; 12 bases are a match to TRBD2. Trimming took 3 bases from V and 4 from J; bases not matched to a gene: 12. The CDR3 extends over 18 amino acids. Germline V gene data show CDR1 as MNHEY and CDR2 as SVGEGT. The CDR3 here is CASSYLRLAGASGETQYF. Here the CDR3 DNA reads TGTGCCAGCAGTTATCTAAGACTAGCGGGAGCCAGCGGAGAGACCCAGTACTTC.

This clonotype was counted at least ten times. This chain joins TRBV29-1 and TRBJ2-7, with D possibly TRBD1 on 6 matching bases. V lost 4 bases and J lost 3, with 13 bases in between. This CDR3 spans 13 amino acids. Germline loops: CDR1 SQVTM, CDR2 ANQGSEA. The CDR3 region is CSVGGRGYYEQYF. DNA of the CDR3: TGCAGCGTTGGTGGCAGGGGTTACTACGAGCAGTACTTC.

This rearrangement joins TRBV7-6 to TRBJ1-6, with 7 nucleotides matching TRBD1. The germline gives CDR1 SGHVS, CDR2 FNYEAQ. With V trimmed by 5 bases and J by 7 bases, 8 bases remained unmatched. The CDR3 runs 15 residues. CDR3 in DNA: TGTGCCAGCAGCCCTACACCGGGACAGAATTCACCCCTCCACTTT. As protein: CASSPTPGQNSPLHF.

This chain uses TRBV9 with TRBJ2-6; D not resolved. Per the germline V gene, CDR1 is SGDLS and CDR2 is YYNGEE. Trimming took off 2 bases at V and 0 bases at J, with 3 bases between the two ends. The CDR3 is 14 amino acids. The CDR3 sequence: CASSVRSGANVLTF. The CDR3 bases are TGTGCCAGCAGCGTCCGCTCTGGGGCCAACGTCCTGACTTTC.

This clonotype was observed a few times. V usage is TRBV7-8 and J usage is TRBJ1-4; no firm D call. Looked up from germline, CDR1 is SGHVS and CDR2 is FQNEAQ. The CDR3 contains 14 residues. The V end lost 4 bases, the J end lost 10 bases, and 16 bases lay between the germline ends. Here the CDR3 DNA reads TGTGCCAGCAGCTCCAGGACCCCACGCGGAAAACTGTTTTTT. Amino acid sequence: CASSSRTPRGKLFF.

Many counts were recorded for this clonotype. The chain links TRBV7-9 to TRBJ2-2; unclear D gene. V dropped 1 base and J dropped 1 base, with 13 bases sitting between them. The CDR3 has 17 residues. Germline CDR1 and CDR2: SEHNR and FQNEAQ (reference sequence). The chain's CDR3 is CASSLGVGSLNTGELFF. For the CDR3, the DNA is TGTGCCAGCAGCTTAGGAGTAGGGTCACTGAACACCGGGGAGCTGTTTTTT.

This clonotype has only a few counts. An end of the junction differs from the germline gene, which may be a read error. The J gene is TRBJ1-1, the V gene TRBV20-1, with D hard to call. This CDR3 is built from 12 residues. Germline V CDR1 and CDR2: DFQATT, SNEGSKA (reference sequence). The CDR3 nucleotides read TGCAGTGCTAGGGGCCCGAACACTGAAGCTTCCTTT. It yields the protein CSARGPNTEASF.

This clonotype was counted at least ten times. The V call is TRBV20-1, the J call TRBJ2-7; 9 bases agree with TRBD2. This CDR3 comprises 15 residues. J was trimmed by 3 bases and V by 3 bases; bases with no gene match: 9. Germline V CDR1 and CDR2: DFQATT, SNEGSKA (reference sequence). The CDR3 nucleotides read TGCAGTGCTAGGGCCAGCGGGAGGACGCTCTACGAGCAGTACTTC. Translating gives CSARASGRTLYEQYF.

The rearrangement uses TRBV9 and TRBJ1-3; maybe TRBD1 (5 bases). Germline lookup yields CDR1 SGDLS and CDR2 YYNGEE. V lost 0 bases, J lost 4 bases, and 14 bases lay in between. This CDR3 has 16 amino acids. In DNA, the CDR3 is TGTGCCAGCAGCGTAGGAAGGGGCAGGGAAGGAAACACCATATATTTT. This translates into CASSVGRGREGNTIYF.

This clonotype was seen only a few times. The V gene is TRBV5-1, the J gene TRBJ1-2, with 10 positions matching TRBD1. Trimming took 4 bases from V and 8 from J; bases not matched to a gene: 8. The length of the CDR3 is 14 residues. The germline gives CDR1 SGHRS, CDR2 YFSETQ. The CDR3 protein is CASSAGTGVYGYTF. CDR3 in DNA: TGCGCCAGCAGCGCCGGGACAGGGGTTTACGGCTACACCTTC.